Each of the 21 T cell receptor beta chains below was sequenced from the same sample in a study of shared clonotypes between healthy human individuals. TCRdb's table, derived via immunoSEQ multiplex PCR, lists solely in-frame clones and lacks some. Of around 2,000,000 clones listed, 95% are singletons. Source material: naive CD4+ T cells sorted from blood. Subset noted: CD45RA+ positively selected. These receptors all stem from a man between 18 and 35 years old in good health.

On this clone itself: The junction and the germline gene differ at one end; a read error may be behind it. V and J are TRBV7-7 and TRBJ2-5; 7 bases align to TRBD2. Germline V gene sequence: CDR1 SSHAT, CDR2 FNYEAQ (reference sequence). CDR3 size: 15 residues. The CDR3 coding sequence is TGTGCTAGCAGCTTAGGACTAGGAAGGAAAGAGACCCAGTACTTC. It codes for CASSLGLGRKETQYF.

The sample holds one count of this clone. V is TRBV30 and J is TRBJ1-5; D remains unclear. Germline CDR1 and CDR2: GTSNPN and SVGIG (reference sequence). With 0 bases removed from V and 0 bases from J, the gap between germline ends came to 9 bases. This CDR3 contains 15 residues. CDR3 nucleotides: TGTGCCTGGAGTGTAAAAGGGAATAGCAATCAGCCCCAGCATTTT. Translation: CAWSVKGNSNQPQHF.

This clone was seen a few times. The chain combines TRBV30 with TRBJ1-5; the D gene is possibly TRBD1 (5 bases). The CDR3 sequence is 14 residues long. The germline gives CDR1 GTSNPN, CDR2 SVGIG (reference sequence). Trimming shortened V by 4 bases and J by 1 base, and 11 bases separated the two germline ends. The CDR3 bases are TGTGCCTGGACCGGCGGGGGGAGCAATCAGCCCCAGCATTTT. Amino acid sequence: CAWTGGGSNQPQHF.

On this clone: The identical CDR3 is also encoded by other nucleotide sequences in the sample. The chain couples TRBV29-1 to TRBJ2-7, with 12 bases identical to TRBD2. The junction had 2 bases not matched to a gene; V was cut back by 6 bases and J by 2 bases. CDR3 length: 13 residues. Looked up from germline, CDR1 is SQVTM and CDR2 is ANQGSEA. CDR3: CSVGLAGTYEQYF. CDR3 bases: TGCAGCGTAGGACTAGCGGGAACCTACGAGCAGTACTTC.

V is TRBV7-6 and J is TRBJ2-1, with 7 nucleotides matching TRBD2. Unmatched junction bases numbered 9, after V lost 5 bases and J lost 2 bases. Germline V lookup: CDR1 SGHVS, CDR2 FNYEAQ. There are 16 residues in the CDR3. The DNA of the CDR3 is TGTGCCAGCAGCCCACCGGGACTATCTGCCTACAATGAGCAGTTCTTC. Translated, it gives CASSPPGLSAYNEQFF.

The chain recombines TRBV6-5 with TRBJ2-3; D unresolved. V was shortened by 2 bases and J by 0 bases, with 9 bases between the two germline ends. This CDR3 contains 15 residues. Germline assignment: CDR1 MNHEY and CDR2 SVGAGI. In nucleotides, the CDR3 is TGTGCCAGCAGTTACGCGGCAGTAAGCACAGATACGCAGTATTTT. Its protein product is CASSYAAVSTDTQYF.

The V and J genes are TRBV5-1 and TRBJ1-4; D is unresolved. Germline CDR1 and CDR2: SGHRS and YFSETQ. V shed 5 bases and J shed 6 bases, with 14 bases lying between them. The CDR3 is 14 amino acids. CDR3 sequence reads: CASSFAYGDEKLFF. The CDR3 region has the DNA TGCGCCAGCAGTTTTGCCTATGGTGATGAAAAACTGTTTTTT.

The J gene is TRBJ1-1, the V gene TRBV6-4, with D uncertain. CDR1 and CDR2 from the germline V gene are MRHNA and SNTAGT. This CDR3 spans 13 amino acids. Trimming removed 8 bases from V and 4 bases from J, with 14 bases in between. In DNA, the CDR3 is TGTGCCAGCGCCTGGTGGAGTAGCACTGAAGCTTTCTTT. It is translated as CASAWWSSTEAFF.

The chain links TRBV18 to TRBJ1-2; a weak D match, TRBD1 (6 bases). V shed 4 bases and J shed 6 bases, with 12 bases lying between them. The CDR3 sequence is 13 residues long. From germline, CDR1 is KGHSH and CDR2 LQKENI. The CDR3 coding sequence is TGTGCCAGCTCACTCCAGGGGCCAAATGGCTACACCTTC. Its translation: CASSLQGPNGYTF.

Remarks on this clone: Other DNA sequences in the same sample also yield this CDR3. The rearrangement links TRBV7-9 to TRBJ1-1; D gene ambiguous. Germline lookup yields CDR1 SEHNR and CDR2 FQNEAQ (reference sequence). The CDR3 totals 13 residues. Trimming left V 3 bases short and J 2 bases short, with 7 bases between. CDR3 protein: CASSFAANTEAFF. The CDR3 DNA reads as TGTGCCAGCAGCTTTGCAGCCAACACTGAAGCTTTCTTT.

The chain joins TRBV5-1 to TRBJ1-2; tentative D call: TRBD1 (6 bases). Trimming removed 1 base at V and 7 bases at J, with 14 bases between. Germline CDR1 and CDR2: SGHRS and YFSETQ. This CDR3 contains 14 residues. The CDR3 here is CASSLRPGDLGYTF. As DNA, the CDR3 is TGCGCCAGCAGCTTGCGACCAGGGGATCTTGGCTACACCTTC. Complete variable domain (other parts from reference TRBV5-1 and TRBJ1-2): KAGVTQTPRYLIKTRGQQVTLSCSPISGHRSVSWYQQTPGQGLQFLFEYFSETQRNKGNFPGRFSGRQFSNSRSEMNVSTLELGDSALYLCASSLRPGDLGYTFGSGTRLTVV.

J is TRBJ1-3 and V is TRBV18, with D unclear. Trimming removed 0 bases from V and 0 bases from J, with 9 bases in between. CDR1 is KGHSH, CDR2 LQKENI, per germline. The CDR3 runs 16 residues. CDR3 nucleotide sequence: TGTGCCAGCTCACCACCGGAGGCAGTCTCTGGAAACACCATATATTTT. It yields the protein CASSPPEAVSGNTIYF.

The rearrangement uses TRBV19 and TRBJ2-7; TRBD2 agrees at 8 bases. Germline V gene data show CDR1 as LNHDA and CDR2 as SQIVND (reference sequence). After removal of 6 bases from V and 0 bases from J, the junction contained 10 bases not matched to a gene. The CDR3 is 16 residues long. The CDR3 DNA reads TGTGCCAGTAGATCCGCTCCGGGGGGGAGCTCCTACGAGCAGTACTTC. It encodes CASRSAPGGSSYEQYF.

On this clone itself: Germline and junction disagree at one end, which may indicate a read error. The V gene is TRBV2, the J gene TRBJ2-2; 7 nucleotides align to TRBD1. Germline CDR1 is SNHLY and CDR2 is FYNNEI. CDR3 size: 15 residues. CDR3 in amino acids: CASSEGTANTGELFF. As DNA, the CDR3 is TGTGCCAGCAGCGAAGGGACAGCGAACACCGGGGAGCTGTTTTTT.

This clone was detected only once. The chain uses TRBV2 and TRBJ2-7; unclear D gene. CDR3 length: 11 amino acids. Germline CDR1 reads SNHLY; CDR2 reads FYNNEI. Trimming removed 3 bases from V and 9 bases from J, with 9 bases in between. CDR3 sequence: CASSEGGRQYF. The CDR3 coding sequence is TGTGCCAGCAGTGAGGGTGGCCGGCAGTACTTC. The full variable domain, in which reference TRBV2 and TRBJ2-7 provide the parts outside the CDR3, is EPEVTQTPSHQVTQMGQEVILRCVPISNHLYFYWYRQILGQKVEFLVSFYNNEISEKSEIFDDQFSVERPDGSNFTLKIRSTKLEDSAMYFCASSEGGRQYFGPGTRLTVT.

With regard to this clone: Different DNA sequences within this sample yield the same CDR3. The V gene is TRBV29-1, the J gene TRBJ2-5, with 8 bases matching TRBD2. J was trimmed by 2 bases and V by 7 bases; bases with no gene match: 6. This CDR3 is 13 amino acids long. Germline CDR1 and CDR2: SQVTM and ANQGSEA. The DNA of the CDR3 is TGCAGCGCCGACCGGGGGGGTCAAGAGACCCAGTACTTC. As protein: CSADRGGQETQYF.

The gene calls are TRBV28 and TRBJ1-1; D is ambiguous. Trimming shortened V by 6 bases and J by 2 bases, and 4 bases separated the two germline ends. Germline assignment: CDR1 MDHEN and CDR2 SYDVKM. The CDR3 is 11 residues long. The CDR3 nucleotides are TGTGCCAGCAGGGTCAACACTGAAGCTTTCTTT. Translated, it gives CASRVNTEAFF.

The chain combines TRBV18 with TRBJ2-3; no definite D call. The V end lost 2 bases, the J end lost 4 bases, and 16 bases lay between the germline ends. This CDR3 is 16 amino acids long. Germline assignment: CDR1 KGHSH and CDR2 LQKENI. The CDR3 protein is CASSPIIRQAPDTQYF. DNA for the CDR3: TGTGCCAGCTCACCAATAATAAGGCAGGCTCCAGATACGCAGTATTTT.

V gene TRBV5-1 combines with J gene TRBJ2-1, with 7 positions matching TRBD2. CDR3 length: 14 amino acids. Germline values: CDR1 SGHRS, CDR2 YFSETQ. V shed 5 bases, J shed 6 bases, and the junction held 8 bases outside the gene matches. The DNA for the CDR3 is TGCGCCAGCAGTACGGGGGGACTCCCCAATGAGCAGTTCTTC. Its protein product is CASSTGGLPNEQFF.

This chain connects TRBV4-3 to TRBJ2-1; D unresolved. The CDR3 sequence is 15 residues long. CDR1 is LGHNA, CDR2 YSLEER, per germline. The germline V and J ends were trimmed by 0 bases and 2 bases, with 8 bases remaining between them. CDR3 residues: CASSQDRLAYNEQFF. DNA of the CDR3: TGCGCCAGCAGCCAAGATCGGTTAGCCTACAATGAGCAGTTCTTC.

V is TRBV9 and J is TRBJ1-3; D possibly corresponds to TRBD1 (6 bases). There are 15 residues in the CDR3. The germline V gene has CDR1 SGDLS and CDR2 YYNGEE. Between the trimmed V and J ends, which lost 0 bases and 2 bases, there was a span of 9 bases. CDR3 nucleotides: TGTGCCAGCAGCGTAGAAAAGGGGGCTGGAAACACCATATATTTT. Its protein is CASSVEKGAGNTIYF.